This T cell receptor (beta chain) was captured in a study of blood T cell repertoires in COVID-19. Clones were read by immunoSEQ multiplex PCR, and TCRdb kept only the in-frame ones, dropping some. This sample has fewer than 450,000 clones, with nearly 90% found just once. This CDR3 spans 13 amino acids. Germline V gene sequence: CDR1 SGHRS, CDR2 YFSETQ. With 0 bases removed from V and 5 bases from J, the gap between germline ends came to 9 bases. The sequence was obtained from a middle-aged woman with acute COVID-19. The gene calls are TRBV5-1 and TRBJ2-7; perhaps TRBD1 as D (5 bases). Sequenced material: PBMCs or T cells enriched from blood (not recorded which). CDR3 in amino acids: CASSLGFRDEQYF. Here the CDR3 DNA reads TGCGCCAGCAGCTTGGGATTCAGGGACGAGCAGTACTTC. The full variable domain, its missing parts supplied by reference TRBV5-1 and TRBJ2-7, is KAGVTQTPRYLIKTRGQQVTLSCSPISGHRSVSWYQQTPGQGLQFLFEYFSETQRNKGNFPGRFSGRQFSNSRSEMNVSTLELGDSALYLCASSLGFRDEQYFGPGTRLTVT.